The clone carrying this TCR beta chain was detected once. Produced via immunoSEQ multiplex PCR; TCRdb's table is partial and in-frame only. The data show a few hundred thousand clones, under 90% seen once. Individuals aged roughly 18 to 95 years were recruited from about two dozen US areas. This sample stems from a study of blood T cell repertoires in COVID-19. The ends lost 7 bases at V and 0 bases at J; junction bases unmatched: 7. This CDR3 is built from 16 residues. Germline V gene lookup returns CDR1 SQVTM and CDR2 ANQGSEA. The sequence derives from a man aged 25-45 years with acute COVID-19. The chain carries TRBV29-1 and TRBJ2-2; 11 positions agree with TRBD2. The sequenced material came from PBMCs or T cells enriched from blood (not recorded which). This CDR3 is CSAKTSGAANTGELFF. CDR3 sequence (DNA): TGCAGCGCGAAGACTAGCGGGGCCGCGAACACCGGGGAGCTGTTTTTT.